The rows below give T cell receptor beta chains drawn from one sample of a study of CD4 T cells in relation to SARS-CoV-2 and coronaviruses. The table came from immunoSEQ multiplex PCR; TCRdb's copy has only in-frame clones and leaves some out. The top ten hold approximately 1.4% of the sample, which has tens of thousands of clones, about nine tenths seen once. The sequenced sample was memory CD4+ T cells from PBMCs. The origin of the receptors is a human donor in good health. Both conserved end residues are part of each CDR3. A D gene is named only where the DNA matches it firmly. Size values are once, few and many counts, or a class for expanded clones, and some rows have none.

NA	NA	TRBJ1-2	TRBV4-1	CASSRTENYGYTF	TGCGCCAGCAGCAGGACAGAGAACTATGGCTACACCTTC
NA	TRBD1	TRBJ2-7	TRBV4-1	CASSQGTGGSYEQYF	TGCGCCAGCAGCCAAGGTACAGGGGGCTCCTACGAGCAGTACTTC
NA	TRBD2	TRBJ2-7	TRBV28	CASVGTSFHEQYF	TGTGCTTCGGTGGGGACTAGTTTCCACGAGCAGTACTTC
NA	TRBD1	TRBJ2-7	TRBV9	CASSVVGTGGEQYF	TGTGCCAGCAGCGTAGTTGGGACAGGGGGGGAGCAGTACTTC
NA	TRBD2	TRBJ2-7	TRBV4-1	CASSLPASGSRVQYF	TGCGCCAGCAGCCTCCCGGCTAGCGGGAGTAGGGTGCAGTACTTC
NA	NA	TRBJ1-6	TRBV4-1	CASSQRQTSPNSPLHF	TGCGCCAGCAGCCAGCGACAGACCTCGCCCAATTCACCCCTCCACTTT
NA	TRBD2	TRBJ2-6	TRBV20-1	CSASGGGTAGANVLTF	TGCAGTGCTAGTGGGGGAGGGACCGCTGGGGCCAACGTCCTGACTTTC
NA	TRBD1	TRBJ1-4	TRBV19	CASSTRTGNNEKLFF	TGTGCCAGTAGCACTCGGACAGGGAATAATGAAAAACTGTTTTTT
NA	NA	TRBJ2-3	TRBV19	CASSILGGRTDTQYF	TGTGCCAGTAGTATCCTCGGAGGGAGGACAGATACGCAGTATTTT
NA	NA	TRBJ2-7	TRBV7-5	CVRSLRTSSYEQYF	TGTGTCAGAAGCCTAAGGACTAGTTCCTACGAGCAGTACTTC
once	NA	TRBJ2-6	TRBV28	CASSSTGAGANVLTF	TGTGCCAGCAGTTCCACAGGAGCCGGGGCCAACGTCCTGACTTTC
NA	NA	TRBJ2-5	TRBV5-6	CASSWYRTQETQYF	TGTGCCAGCAGCTGGTACAGAACTCAAGAGACCCAGTACTTC
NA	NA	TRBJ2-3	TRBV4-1	CASSHSQTGDTQYF	TGCGCCAGCAGCCACTCCCAGACTGGAGATACGCAGTATTTT
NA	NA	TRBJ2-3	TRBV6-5	CASTPDRNTQYF	TGTGCCAGCACGCCAGACAGAAATACGCAGTATTTT
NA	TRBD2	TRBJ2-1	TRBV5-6	CASSVRGGGDEQFF	TGTGCCAGCAGCGTTCGGGGGGGAGGCGATGAGCAGTTCTTC
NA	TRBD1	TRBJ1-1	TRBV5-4	CASSPQDRIRTEAFF	TGTGCCAGCAGCCCCCAGGACAGGATTAGAACCGAAGCTTTCTTT
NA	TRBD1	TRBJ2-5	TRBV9	CASSVGDRGLRETQYF	TGTGCCAGCAGCGTAGGGGACAGGGGCCTGAGAGAGACCCAGTACTTC
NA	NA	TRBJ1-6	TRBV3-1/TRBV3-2	CASSQSAGVSPLHF	TGTGCCAGCAGCCAATCGGCAGGGGTTTCACCCCTCCACTTT
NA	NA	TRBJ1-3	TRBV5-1	CASSTGQFSGNTIYF	TGCGCCAGCAGCACCGGACAGTTCTCTGGAAACACCATATATTTT
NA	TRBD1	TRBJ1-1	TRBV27	CASSRQSGGKGNTEAFF	TGTGCCAGCAGCCGCCAGTCAGGGGGGAAGGGTAACACTGAAGCTTTCTTT
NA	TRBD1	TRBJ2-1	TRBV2	CATRDRVVRQTYNEQFF	TGTGCCACCCGGGACAGGGTTGTGCGGCAAACCTACAATGAGCAGTTCTTC
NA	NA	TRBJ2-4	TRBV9	CASSAGPMDGPQAIQYF	TGTGCCAGCAGCGCGGGACCCATGGATGGGCCGCAAGCCATTCAGTACTTC
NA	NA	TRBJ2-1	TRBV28	CASRGVGTPAYNEQFF	TGTGCCAGCAGGGGGGTCGGGACCCCGGCCTACAATGAGCAGTTCTTC
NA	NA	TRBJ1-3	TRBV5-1	CASSLGASFSGNTIYF	TGCGCCAGCAGCTTGGGGGCCAGCTTCTCTGGAAACACCATATATTTT
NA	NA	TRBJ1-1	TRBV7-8	CASSFRAGLNTEAFF	TGTGCCAGCAGCTTTCGGGCGGGTTTGAACACTGAAGCTTTCTTT
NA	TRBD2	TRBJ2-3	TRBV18	CASSRGLAGVPDTQYF	TGTGCCAGCTCAAGGGGACTAGCGGGAGTACCCGATACGCAGTATTTT
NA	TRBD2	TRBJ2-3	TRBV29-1	CSVEDRRDYTDTQYF	TGCAGCGTTGAAGATCGTAGGGACTACACAGATACGCAGTATTTT
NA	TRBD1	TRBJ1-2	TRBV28	CASRTGGDYGYTF	TGTGCCAGCAGGACAGGGGGGGACTATGGCTACACCTTC
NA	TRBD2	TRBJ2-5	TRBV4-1	CASSQGPAGGQETQYF	TGCGCCAGCAGCCAAGGGCCCGCCGGGGGGCAAGAGACCCAGTACTTC
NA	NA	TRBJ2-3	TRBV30	CAWTGSRDTQYF	TGTGCCTGGACCGGCAGTCGAGATACGCAGTATTTT
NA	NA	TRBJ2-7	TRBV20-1	CSVGNNEQYF	TGCAGTGTTGGAAACAACGAGCAGTACTTC
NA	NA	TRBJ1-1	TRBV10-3	CAISESGGEAFF	TGTGCCATCAGTGAGTCAGGTGGAGAAGCTTTCTTT
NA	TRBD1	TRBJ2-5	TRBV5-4	CASSSGQGRETQYF	TGTGCCAGCAGCTCCGGACAGGGGAGGGAGACCCAGTACTTC
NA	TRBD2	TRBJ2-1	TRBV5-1	CASSSQGLAGDNEQFF	TGCGCCAGCAGCTCGCAAGGACTAGCGGGAGATAATGAGCAGTTCTTC
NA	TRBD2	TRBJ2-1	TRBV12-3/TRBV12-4	CASSLGLAGEQFF	TGTGCCAGCAGTTTAGGGCTAGCGGGGGAGCAGTTCTTC
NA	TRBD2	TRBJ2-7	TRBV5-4	CASSQGTSAGPYEQYF	TGTGCCAGCAGCCAAGGGACTAGCGCTGGCCCCTACGAGCAGTACTTC
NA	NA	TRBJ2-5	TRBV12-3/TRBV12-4	CASSLPRASQYF	TGTGCCAGCAGTTTACCAAGGGCCTCCCAGTACTTC
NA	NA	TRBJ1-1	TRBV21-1	CASRKVGDSFVMNTEAFF	TGTGCCAGCAGGAAAGTAGGGGACAGCTTCGTCATGAACACTGAAGCTTTCTTT
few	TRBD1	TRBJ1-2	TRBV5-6	CASNRQGSYGYTF	TGTGCCAGCAACCGACAGGGGAGCTATGGCTACACCTTC
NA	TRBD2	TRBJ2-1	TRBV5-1	CASSSTISGSSEQFF	TGCGCCAGCAGCTCAACGATTAGCGGGAGTAGCGAGCAGTTCTTC
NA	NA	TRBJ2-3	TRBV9	CASSVAGDTQYF	TGTGCCAGCAGCGTAGCTGGAGATACGCAGTATTTT